Below, one TCR beta chain is given with its context. Its antigen remains unknown. V gave up 1 base and J gave up 2 bases, with 19 bases separating them. Per germline, CDR1 MNHEY and CDR2 SMNVEV (reference sequence). The CDR3 has 18 residues. Using immunoSEQ multiplex PCR, the repertoire was profiled, and TCRdb retains in-frame clones only, with some absent. The sample has 45,000 to 55,000 clones; 76% are singletons. The sample belongs to a study of radiotherapy plus CTLA-4 blockade in lung cancer. General study findings and limits: Radiotherapy with ipilimumab was followed by blood expansion of tumor-derived clones.

The V gene is TRBV27, the J gene TRBJ2-3, with D possibly being TRBD1 (6 bases). Material: peripheral blood, obtained from a patient treated with radiotherapy plus ipilimumab. The receptor's source is a human donor with non-small cell lung cancer who had stable disease on radiotherapy plus ipilimumab. The CDR3 region has the DNA TGTGCCAGCAGTTTATTTGGCCGGTCCGGGACATCCACAGATACGCAGTATTTT. This codes for CASSLFGRSGTSTDTQYF.